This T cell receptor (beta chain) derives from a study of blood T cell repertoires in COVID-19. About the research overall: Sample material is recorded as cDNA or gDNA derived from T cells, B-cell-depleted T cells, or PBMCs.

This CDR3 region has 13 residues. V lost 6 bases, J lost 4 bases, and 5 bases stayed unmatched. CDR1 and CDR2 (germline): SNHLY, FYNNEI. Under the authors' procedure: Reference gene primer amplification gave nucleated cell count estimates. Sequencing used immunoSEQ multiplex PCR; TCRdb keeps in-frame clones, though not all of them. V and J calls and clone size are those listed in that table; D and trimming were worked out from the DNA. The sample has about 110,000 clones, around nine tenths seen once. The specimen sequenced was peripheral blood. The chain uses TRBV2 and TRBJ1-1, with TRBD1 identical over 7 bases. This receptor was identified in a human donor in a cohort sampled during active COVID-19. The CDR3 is CASRGDSPTEAFF. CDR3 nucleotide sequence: TGTGCCAGCAGGGGGGACAGTCCCACTGAAGCTTTCTTT.